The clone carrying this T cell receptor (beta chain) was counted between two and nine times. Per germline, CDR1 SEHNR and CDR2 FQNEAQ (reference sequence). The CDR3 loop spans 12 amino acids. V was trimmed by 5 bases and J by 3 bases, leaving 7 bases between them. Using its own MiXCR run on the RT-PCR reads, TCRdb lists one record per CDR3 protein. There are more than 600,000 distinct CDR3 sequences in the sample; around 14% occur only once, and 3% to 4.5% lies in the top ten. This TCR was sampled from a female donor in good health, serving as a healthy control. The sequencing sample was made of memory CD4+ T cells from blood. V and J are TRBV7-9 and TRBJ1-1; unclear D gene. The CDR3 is CASSPWDTEAFF. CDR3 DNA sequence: TGTGCCAGCAGCCCCTGGGACACTGAAGCTTTCTTT. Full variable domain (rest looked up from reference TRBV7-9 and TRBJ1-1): DTGVSQNPRHKITKRGQNVTFRCDPISEHNRLYWYRQTLGQGPEFLTYFQNEAQLEKSRLLSDRFSAERPKGSFSTLEIQRTEQGDSAMYLCASSPWDTEAFFGQGTRLTVV.